This entry describes one TCR beta chain. Its specific antigen is unknown. Base-call qualities are not available, and no considerably larger clone is one nucleotide away. TCRbeta CDR3 regions were sequenced with the immunoSEQ Assay. After extraction, genomic DNA underwent amplification by bias-controlled multiplex PCR, followed by high-throughput sequencing. The published analysis was carried out like this. To quantify the absolute abundance of every unique TCRbeta CDR3 region, sequences were collapsed and filtered. T cell fraction was estimated by normalizing TCRbeta template counts to usable DNA, which was measured by amplifying reference genes present in all nucleated cells. Repertoire TCRs were annotated as SARS-CoV-2-specific by exact matching of V gene, CDR3 amino acid sequence and J gene to a known reactive TCR set. MIRA supplied the reference SARS-CoV-2 TCR set, which was filtered for enrichment in COVID-19-positive ImmuneCODE repertoires so that public or cross-reactive TCRs were removed. Using the MIRA antigens, annotated TCRs were further analysed by specific ORF or by position within an ORF. Depth was the summed frequency of annotated unique rearrangements, while breadth was defined as annotated unique rearrangements over total unique productive rearrangements. Two-sided Wilcoxon rank-sum tests were applied when comparing TCR breadth between groups. As stored in TCRdb, this immuneACCESS dataset retains in-frame rearrangements with V and J assigned. A fraction of the clones does not appear; measured against another copy, unresolved V genes explain less than half of the discrepancy, and the remainder lacks a known reason. V and J calls and clone size follow that table, whereas D and trimming were derived from the DNA. The sample yields under 600,000 clones; around 89% were counted once. The ten largest clones capture 1.7% of the sample.

In light of the paper, this sample's treatment or condition label describes: 15 to 20 received Ad26.COV2.S at low or high dose, single or two shots; several received placebo; per-sample allocation not given. Repertoires of vaccine and placebo recipients were sequenced from samples taken on day 63 after the first injection. Cohort 1b enrolled some 25 adults aged 18-55 years at a single site in Boston, USA, between 29 July and 7 August 2020. Ad26.COV2.S was a replication-incompetent adenovirus type 26 vector expressing a prefusion-stabilized SARS-CoV-2 spike protein from the original Wuhan strain. The data are from a study of Ad26.COV2.S vaccination and SARS-CoV-2 variants (dated by TCRdb to about 2021). Notes on the research overall: Vaccine-arm donors were drawn from COV1001, a multicentre, randomized, double-blind, placebo-controlled phase I-IIa trial of Ad26.COV2.S in healthy adults. Throughout the experiments and outcome assessment, investigators stayed blinded to trial group allocation. The specificity and breadth of SARS-CoV-2-reactive T cell receptors after Ad26.COV2.S vaccination were assessed by TCRbeta repertoire sequencing. Dosing of Ad26.COV2.S was intramuscular, at either 5x10^10 or 1x10^11 viral particles, delivered as one shot or as two shots spaced 56 days apart. The TCR-sequenced set comprised about 32 samples: around 20 Ad26.COV2.S vaccine recipients, 5 placebo recipients and 8 SARS-CoV-2 convalescent individuals. Participants in the trial were split at random into five groups of five each, receiving low-dose or high-dose Ad26.COV2.S once or twice, or else placebo on both occasions.

The CDR3 spans 14 residues, from the cysteine through the phenylalanine. The sequence is cut down to CDR3 DNA, 42 bases in frame from base 1. V is trimmed back by 2 bases and J by 6 bases, and the junction contains 6 bases that no gene match accounts for. CDR1 and CDR2 are drawn from the germline V gene: MNHEY, SVGAGI. General findings and caveats noted by the study authors: The study was not powered to compare responses between vaccine doses or regimens. After vaccination, substantial breadth of spike-specific CD8+ and CD4+ T cell responses was reported. Ad26.COV2.S recipients had higher spike-specific TCR breadth than placebo recipients (P = 0.0014). Vaccine and placebo recipients had similar non-spike TCR breadth, a finding consistent with the vaccine containing only spike. The authors noted that total T cell responses may have been underestimated by the TCR breadth and depth analyses.

The source is a person between 18 and 59 years old who received the Ad26.COV2.S COVID-19 vaccine or a placebo. The material sequenced was peripheral blood, taken in a trial of Ad26.COV2.S vaccine versus placebo. Rearrangement joined TRBV6-5 to TRBJ1-2; 7 nucleotides in the junction match TRBD1. The CDR3 here reads CASSYQGGSNGYTF. The DNA sequence is TGTGCCAGCAGTTACCAAGGGGGCTCTAATGGCTACACCTTC.